A single sample gave rise to the 19 T cell receptor beta chains below, sequenced in a study of shared clonotypes between healthy human individuals. The protocol was immunoSEQ multiplex PCR, while the TCRdb copy is restricted to in-frame clones and leaves out a portion. Of more than 2,000,000 clones in the sample, roughly 93% were seen once. Material for sequencing was naive CD4+ T cells from PBMCs. The subset: CD45RA+ positively selected. The origin of the receptors is a man aged 18 to 29 in good health. Some clones in this sample may be carry-over from other donors' samples.

The chain recombines TRBV7-2 with TRBJ1-1; tentative D call: TRBD1 (5 bases). V was clipped by 4 bases and J by 1 base, with 10 bases between them. This CDR3 has 14 amino acids. Germline V gene data show CDR1 as SGHTA and CDR2 as FQGNSA. CDR3 nucleotides: TGTGCCAGCAGCTCAGGACACCCGAACACTGAAGCTTTCTTT. It yields the protein CASSSGHPNTEAFF. Filled out from reference TRBV7-2 and TRBJ1-1, the complete variable domain reads GAGVSQSPSNKVTEKGKDVELRCDPISGHTALYWYRQSLGQGLEFLIYFQGNSAPDKSGLPSDRFSAERTGGSVSTLTIQRTQQEDSAVYLCASSSGHPNTEAFFGQGTRLTVV.

This sequence joins TRBV10-3 and TRBJ1-5; 7 bases align to TRBD1. This CDR3 has 11 residues. Per germline, CDR1 ENHRY and CDR2 SYGVKD. CDR3 DNA sequence: TGTGCGACAGGGAGGGATCAGCCCCAGCATTTT. Translating it yields CATGRDQPQHF.

This chain uses TRBV28 with TRBJ1-2, with TRBD1 identical over 9 bases. V trimming: 6 bases; J trimming: 8 bases; junction bases outside the gene matches: 10. Germline V CDR1 and CDR2: MDHEN, SYDVKM. This CDR3 spans 14 amino acids. The CDR3 coding sequence is TGTGCCAGCAGACCCTACGGACAGGGGAGCGGCTACACCTTC. It is translated as CASRPYGQGSGYTF.

V is TRBV9 and J is TRBJ2-7, with D possibly being TRBD2 (5 bases). Germline V gene lookup returns CDR1 SGDLS and CDR2 YYNGEE. V was shortened by 4 bases and J by 0 bases, with 11 bases between the two germline ends. CDR3 length: 14 amino acids. CDR3 residues: CASSLVRDSYEQYF. CDR3 nucleotide sequence: TGTGCCAGCAGCCTGGTTCGGGACTCCTACGAGCAGTACTTC.

J is TRBJ1-1 and V is TRBV7-9, with D perhaps TRBD1 (5 bases). The germline gives CDR1 SEHNR, CDR2 FQNEAQ (reference sequence). The V and J ends lost 5 bases and 8 bases respectively, with 18 bases between them. The CDR3 consists of 14 residues. CDR3 coding DNA: TGTGCCAGCAGCCCCCAGGCAGGGACGGAGGAAGCTTTCTTT. Protein sequence: CASSPQAGTEEAFF.

Only a few counts were recorded for this clone. Other nucleotide sequences from this sample produce the same CDR3. This chain uses TRBV5-1 with TRBJ1-3; unclear D gene. Per germline, CDR1 SGHRS and CDR2 YFSETQ. The CDR3 runs to 14 residues. The V and J ends lost 0 bases and 0 bases respectively, with 4 bases between them. This CDR3 reads CASSLGDSGNTIYF. CDR3 DNA: TGCGCCAGCAGCTTGGGGGACTCTGGAAACACCATATATTTT.

This chain joins TRBV28 and TRBJ2-3; the D is unclear. Germline V gives CDR1 MDHEN, CDR2 SYDVKM. The CDR3 sequence is 12 residues long. V lost 4 bases, J lost 6 bases, and 8 bases lay in between. As DNA, the CDR3 is TGTGCCAGCAGTTCCCCCCACGATACGCAGTATTTT. It yields the protein CASSSPHDTQYF.

The chain employs TRBV7-2 and TRBJ2-5; either TRBD1 or TRBD2 may fit D (5 bases each). Germline CDR1 SGHTA, CDR2 FQGNSA. V gave up 7 bases and J gave up 10 bases, with 22 bases separating them. This CDR3 is built from 14 residues. This CDR3 reads CASNPDWSRDNQYF. CDR3 coding DNA: TGTGCCAGCAACCCGGACTGGAGCAGGGATAACCAGTACTTC.

This chain uses TRBV7-3 with TRBJ2-1, with TRBD1 matching 8 bases. Germline-derived CDR1 and CDR2 are SGHTA and FQGTGA. The CDR3 has 14 amino acids. With 5 bases clipped from V and 8 bases from J, the junction kept 8 bases outside the gene matches. For the CDR3, the DNA is TGTGCCAGCAGCCCGATCAGGGGGCCCTATGAGCAGTTCTTC. Translating it yields CASSPIRGPYEQFF.

V usage is TRBV5-1 and J usage is TRBJ1-4; possible D gene TRBD1, 5 bases. The CDR3 spans 16 residues. CDR1 SGHRS and CDR2 YFSETQ come from the germline V gene. The V gene lost 2 bases and the J gene lost 0 bases, with 11 bases spanning the gap. CDR3 residues: CASSFQDSATNEKLFF. The CDR3 DNA reads TGCGCCAGCAGCTTTCAAGACAGTGCAACTAATGAAAAACTGTTTTTT.

The rearrangement uses TRBV20-1 and TRBJ1-2; D unclear. CDR1 is DFQATT, CDR2 SNEGSKA, per germline (reference sequence). With 5 bases removed from V and 5 bases from J, the gap between germline ends came to 9 bases. CDR3 size: 11 residues. CDR3 sequence reads: CSALTVYGYTF. CDR3 in DNA: TGCAGTGCTTTGACCGTTTATGGCTACACCTTC.

V and J are TRBV5-6 and TRBJ2-3, with TRBD1 matching over 7 bases. The CDR3 covers 14 residues. Germline V gene lookup returns CDR1 SGHDT and CDR2 YYEEEE. The J segment lost 6 bases and the V segment lost 5 bases, leaving 9 bases of the junction unmatched. CDR3 in amino acids: CASRDRTRSDTQYF. The CDR3 coding sequence is TGTGCCAGCAGGGACAGGACAAGGTCGGATACGCAGTATTTT.

The chain employs TRBV5-1 and TRBJ1-5; no definite D call. CDR1 and CDR2 (germline): SGHRS, YFSETQ. The CDR3 is 13 residues long. Trimming took off 0 bases at V and 5 bases at J, with 6 bases between the two ends. The CDR3, as DNA: TGCGCCAGCAGCTTGGGTTTGGATCAGCCCCAGCATTTT. Protein: CASSLGLDQPQHF.

In its sample, this clone was seen once. This chain uses TRBV4-3 with TRBJ2-5; TRBD2 matches at 9 bases. Germline V CDR1 and CDR2: LGHNA, YSLEER. This CDR3 has 18 residues. V dropped 2 bases and J dropped 4; count of bases not matched to a gene: 14. CDR3 sequence reads: CASSQKMVAGGPGETQYF. In nucleotides, the CDR3 is TGCGCCAGCAGCCAAAAAATGGTCGCGGGAGGGCCCGGAGAGACCCAGTACTTC.

The gene calls are TRBV5-1 and TRBJ1-3; 7 positions agree with TRBD1. V shed 4 bases and J 2 bases; nucleotides not matched to a gene: 9. Per germline, CDR1 SGHRS and CDR2 YFSETQ. The CDR3 has 16 residues. The CDR3 bases are TGCGCCAGCAGCACAACCACAGGGGCGGCTGGAAACACCATATATTTT. It translates to CASSTTTGAAGNTIYF.

A word on this clone: At the DNA level, this CDR3 is encoded by other sequences in the same sample as well. This chain uses TRBV9 with TRBJ2-3; D uncertain. Trimming took 0 bases from V and 8 from J, leaving 7 bases between them. Germline V gene sequence: CDR1 SGDLS, CDR2 YYNGEE. The CDR3 has 12 amino acids. CDR3: CASSVEVGTQYF. CDR3 in DNA: TGTGCCAGCAGCGTAGAGGTGGGTACGCAGTATTTT.

With respect to this clone: The junction shows a germline mismatch at one end, possibly a read error. J is TRBJ2-7 and V is TRBV27; TRBD2 matches 10 bases. This CDR3 has 16 residues. Germline V gene lookup returns CDR1 MNHEY and CDR2 SMNVEV (reference sequence). In DNA form, the CDR3 reads TGTGCCAGCAGCTTATGGACTCCGGGACTAGCGCCGGAGCAGTACTTC. Translation: CASSLWTPGLAPEQYF.

V is TRBV6-6 and J is TRBJ2-2; TRBD2 aligns across 9 bases. V dropped 4 bases and J dropped 1; count of bases not matched to a gene: 4. Germline V lookup: CDR1 MNHNY, CDR2 SVGAGI (reference sequence). CDR3 length: 16 amino acids. The CDR3 bases are TGTGCCAGCAGTTCCCCGACTAGCGGGAACACCGGGGAGCTGTTTTTT. Amino acid sequence: CASSSPTSGNTGELFF.

J is TRBJ2-1 and V is TRBV6-1; D uncertain. The germline V gene encodes CDR1 MNHNS and CDR2 SASEGT. Trimming removed 0 bases from V and 9 bases from J, with 6 bases in between. This CDR3 region has 12 residues. The DNA of the CDR3 is TGTGCCAGCAGTGAAGCCCGTGGTGAGCAGTTCTTC. Its translation: CASSEARGEQFF.